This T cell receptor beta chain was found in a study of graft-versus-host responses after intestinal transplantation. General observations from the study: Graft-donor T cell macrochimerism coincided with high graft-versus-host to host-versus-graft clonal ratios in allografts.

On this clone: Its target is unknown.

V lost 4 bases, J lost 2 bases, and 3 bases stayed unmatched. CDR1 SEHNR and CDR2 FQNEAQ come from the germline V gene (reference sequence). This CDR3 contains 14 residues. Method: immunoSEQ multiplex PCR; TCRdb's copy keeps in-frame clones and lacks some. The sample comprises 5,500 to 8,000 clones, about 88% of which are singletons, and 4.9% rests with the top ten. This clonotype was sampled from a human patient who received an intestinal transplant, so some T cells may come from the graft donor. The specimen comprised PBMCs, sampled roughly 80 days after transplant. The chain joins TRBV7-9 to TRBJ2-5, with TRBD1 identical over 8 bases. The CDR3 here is CASSSRQGQETQYF. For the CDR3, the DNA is TGTGCCAGCAGCTCACGACAGGGGCAAGAGACCCAGTACTTC.